What follows are 21 T cell receptor beta chains derived from one specimen sequenced in a study of molecular identifiers for immune sequencing clone quantification. TCRdb independently ran MiXCR on the PCR reads; one entry per CDR3 protein. The sample has a few hundred thousand distinct CDR3 sequences; about 23% are singletons. Material for sequencing was naive CD8+ T cells from blood, with Jurkat cell RNA spiked in. The subset: FACS-sorted CD8+CD4-CCR7+CD45RA+ naive T cells. The receptors come from a human donor in good health. Some libraries in this study had Jurkat cell RNA spiked in.

The V and J genes are TRBV6-2 or TRBV6-3 and TRBJ2-3, with 8 positions matching TRBD2. From germline, CDR1 is MNHEY and CDR2 SVGEGT. This CDR3 contains 17 residues. V was clipped by 0 bases and J by 6 bases; unmatched bases: 11. CDR3 DNA: TGTGCCAGCAGTTACTCACTAGCGGAGGGAGCCACGGATACGCAGTATTTT. Translated: CASSYSLAEGATDTQYF.

The chain joins TRBV6-5 to TRBJ1-5, with D unresolved. The CDR3 has 12 amino acids. With 11 bases removed from V and 0 bases from J, the gap between germline ends came to 8 bases. The germline gives CDR1 MNHEY, CDR2 SVGAGI. CDR3 region: CAGGNSNQPQHF. The CDR3 DNA reads as TGTGCCGGCGGTAATAGCAATCAGCCCCAGCATTTT.

In its sample, this clonotype was seen many times. The chain combines TRBV7-9 with TRBJ1-4; 9 nucleotides match TRBD1. The germline CDR1 and CDR2 sequences are SEHNR and FQNEAQ (reference sequence). The CDR3 runs to 17 residues. V lost 4 bases and J lost 4; bases outside the gene matches: 10. The CDR3 DNA reads as TGTGCCAGCAGCTCCCAATTACAGGGGGCCATTAATGAAAAACTGTTTTTT. This gives the protein CASSSQLQGAINEKLFF. Supplemented by reference TRBV7-9 and TRBJ1-4, the full variable domain reads DTGVSQNPRHKITKRGQNVTFRCDPISEHNRLYWYRQTLGQGPEFLTYFQNEAQLEKSRLLSDRFSAERPKGSFSTLEIQRTEQGDSAMYLCASSSQLQGAINEKLFFGSGTQLSVL.

Points on this clonotype: This may arise from a read error, as a much more abundant clone is one base away. The conserved phenylalanine or tryptophan normally closing the CDR3 is absent here, so this likely arose from a read error. This chain joins TRBV7-9 and TRBJ2-2; D is unclear. Deletions cut 3 bases from V and 3 bases from J, with 5 bases between. CDR1 and CDR2 from the germline V gene are SEHNR and FQNEAQ (reference sequence). The CDR3 extends over 13 amino acids. CDR3 amino acids: CASSFIDTGELFS. The DNA of the CDR3 is TGTGCCAGCAGCTTCATAGACACCGGGGAGCTGTTTTCT.

There are many counts of this clonotype. The chain is built from TRBV27 and TRBJ2-2; D may be TRBD1 (5 bases). This CDR3 region has 15 residues. Trimming removed 9 bases from V and 5 bases from J, with 19 bases in between. CDR1 is MNHEY, CDR2 SMNVEV, per germline (reference sequence). In nucleotides, the CDR3 is TGTGCCAGGCGAGGACAAACGAATCGTACCGGGGAGCTGTTTTTT. This codes for CARRGQTNRTGELFF.

This clonotype appeared many times. The rearrangement joins TRBV5-4 to TRBJ2-7, with no clear D. Germline V lookup: CDR1 SGHNT, CDR2 YYREEE (reference sequence). Between the trimmed V and J ends, which lost 4 bases and 10 bases, there was a span of 15 bases. This CDR3 spans 12 amino acids. In DNA, the CDR3 is TGTGCCAGCAGCCCGGCTGGGGATTCTCAGTACTTC. Translation gives CASSPAGDSQYF.

In this sample, this clonotype turned up a few times. This may stem from a read error, because a much larger clone lies one nucleotide away. The CDR3 sequence is CASSQEQWLFTEAFF. Written as DNA, the CDR3 is TGTGCCAGCAGCCAGGAACAGTGGCTATTCACTGAAGCTTTCTTT. The chain links TRBV4-2 to TRBJ1-1; D not resolved. CDR1 LGHNA and CDR2 YNFKEQ come from the germline V gene. CDR3 length: 15 amino acids. V lost 3 bases to trimming and J lost 4 bases, with 15 bases between them.

Remarks on this clonotype: A much more abundant neighbour one base away suggests this may be a read error. The chain carries TRBV30 and TRBJ1-1; tentative D call: TRBD1 (6 bases). Germline loops: CDR1 GTSNPN, CDR2 SVGIG (reference sequence). This CDR3 contains 13 residues. V was cut by 2 bases and J by 4 bases, with 11 bases left in between. CDR3 residues: CAWSSQGSTEAFF. The CDR3 DNA sequence: TGTGCCTGGAGTTCTCAGGGGAGCACTGAAGCTTTCTTT.

This clonotype was counted between two and nine times. V is TRBV7-9 and J is TRBJ2-2; D not resolved. The CDR3 is made up of 13 amino acids. Germline lookup yields CDR1 SEHNR and CDR2 FQNEAQ (reference sequence). V lost 3 bases and J lost 6, with 8 bases in between. CDR3 in amino acids: CASSLLRSGELFF. CDR3 DNA sequence: TGTGCCAGCAGCTTGCTCAGGTCCGGGGAGCTGTTTTTT.

There are many counts of this clonotype. The chain recombines TRBV12-3 or TRBV12-4 with TRBJ2-3; either TRBD1 or TRBD2 may fit D (6 bases each). The CDR3 contains 14 residues. Trimming shortened V by 8 bases and J by 1 base, and 13 bases separated the two germline ends. Here the CDR3 reads CASQSEGGTDTQYF. In nucleotides, the CDR3 is TGTGCCAGCCAGTCGGAGGGGGGCACAGATACGCAGTATTTT.

The CDR3 nucleotides read TGTGCCAGTAGTGAATCGATTCCGGGGGGGCAGTATTTT. Translated: CASSESIPGGQYF. This chain links TRBV19 with TRBJ2-3, with 7 bases that match TRBD2. In germline, CDR1 is LNHDA, CDR2 SQIVND (reference sequence). Losses at the gene ends were 5 bases for V and 11 bases for J; bases not matched to a gene: 10. This CDR3 comprises 13 residues.

Note on this clonotype: The junction departs from germline at one end; a sequencing error may be responsible. As DNA, the CDR3 is TGTGTCAGCAGTCACGGACAAGGCCGCTCCTACGAGCAGTACTTC. Translation gives CVSSHGQGRSYEQYF. The gene calls are TRBV6-5 and TRBJ2-7, with a possible D match to TRBD1 (5 bases). The germline V gene encodes CDR1 MNHEY and CDR2 SVGAGI. The CDR3 has 15 residues.

A single count supports this clonotype. Just one base apart from a much larger clone, this may be a read error. The rearrangement uses TRBV6-6 and TRBJ2-3, with D tentatively TRBD1 or TRBD2 (6 bases each). This CDR3 is built from 15 residues. The ends were cut back, 3 bases at V and 3 bases at J, with 13 bases in the middle. The V gene's germline CDR1 is MNHNY and CDR2 SVGAGI (reference sequence). CDR3 in amino acids: CASSYGGGATDTQYF. CDR3 bases: TGTGCCAGCAGTTATGGGGGCGGGGCAACAGATACGCAGTATTTT.

The rearrangement joins TRBV7-6 to TRBJ2-2; D is undetermined. The CDR3 loop spans 17 amino acids. Germline V lookup: CDR1 SGHVS, CDR2 FNYEAQ. V lost 1 base and J lost 4, with 16 bases in between. The CDR3: CASSLVITSAVTGELFF. The DNA for the CDR3 is TGTGCCAGCAGCTTAGTTATTACTTCTGCTGTCACCGGGGAGCTGTTTTTT.

This clonotype was counted a few times. V is TRBV4-1 and J is TRBJ2-7; D gene ambiguous. This CDR3 region has 15 residues. The V end lost 1 base, the J end lost 3 bases, and 13 bases lay between the germline ends. Looked up from germline, CDR1 is MGHRA and CDR2 is YSYEKL. CDR3 nucleotide sequence: TGCGCCAGCAGCCAAGGAGGCCAAAAGTACTACGAGCAGTACTTC. Translating it yields CASSQGGQKYYEQYF.

Concerning this clonotype: The conserved phenylalanine or tryptophan normally closing the CDR3 is absent here, so this likely arose from a read error. The gene calls are TRBV6-5 and TRBJ2-2; perhaps TRBD1 as D (6 bases). CDR3 length equals 15 residues. Germline lookup yields CDR1 MNHEY and CDR2 SVGAGI. Trimming removed 2 bases at V and 6 bases at J, with 13 bases between. CDR3 coding DNA: TGTGCCAGCAGTTACGGGACAAGAGTGGCCGGGGAGCTGTTTCTT. This encodes CASSYGTRVAGELFL.

This clonotype occurred a few times. This CDR3 is missing its conserved last phenylalanine or tryptophan, likely due to a read error. This chain connects TRBV4-3 to TRBJ2-1, with TRBD1 as a possible D gene (6 bases). Germline CDR1 reads LGHNA; CDR2 reads YSLEER. CDR3 length: 15 residues. Trimming stripped 1 base from V and 3 bases from J, with 10 bases between. The CDR3 region is CASSQARGRYNEQFL. In DNA form, the CDR3 reads TGCGCCAGCAGCCAAGCCAGGGGCCGCTACAATGAGCAGTTCCTC.

On this clonotype: Since the CDR3 does not end with the conserved phenylalanine or tryptophan, this likely comes from a read error. The rearrangement links TRBV2 to TRBJ1-1; D possibly corresponds to TRBD1 (5 bases). The V end was cut by 6 bases, the J end by 6 bases, with 14 bases between. Germline CDR1 SNHLY, CDR2 FYNNEI. The CDR3 contains 13 residues. CDR3 in DNA: TGTGCCAGCAGAAGTATCCGGGACTCTGAAGCTTTCCTT. Amino acid sequence: CASRSIRDSEAFL.

The chain links TRBV9 to TRBJ2-7, with TRBD2 matching 8 bases. Germline lookup yields CDR1 SGDLS and CDR2 YYNGEE. Trimming cost V 3 bases and J 0 bases; bases outside gene matches: 5. The CDR3 totals 15 residues. CDR3 bases: TGTGCCAGCAGCGATGCCGGGACTAGCTCCTACGAGCAGTACTTC. Translated, it gives CASSDAGTSSYEQYF.

The gene calls are TRBV5-1 and TRBJ2-7; 7 bases agree with TRBD2. V trimming: 0 bases; J trimming: 2 bases; junction bases outside the gene matches: 11. The CDR3 totals 17 residues. CDR1 and CDR2 from the germline V gene are SGHRS and YFSETQ. CDR3 protein: CASSLVTTRESAYEQYF. In DNA form, the CDR3 reads TGCGCCAGCAGCTTGGTGACCACGCGGGAGTCCGCCTACGAGCAGTACTTC.

This clonotype was found many times. The V gene is TRBV12-5, the J gene TRBJ1-5; the D gene is possibly TRBD1 (5 bases). This CDR3 has 15 amino acids. Trimming took off 7 bases at V and 0 bases at J, with 13 bases between the two ends. From germline, CDR1 is LGHNT and CDR2 FRNRAP. The CDR3 here is CASANGAYSNQPQHF. CDR3 bases: TGTGCTAGTGCCAACGGGGCTTATAGCAATCAGCCCCAGCATTTT.